This is a list of T cell receptor beta chains from one sample in a study of beta chain features in type 1 diabetes. Here immunoSEQ multiplex PCR was the method, and the copy in TCRdb shows in-frame clones only, minus some. The sample has about 330,000 clones, around 10% seen once. Sequenced sample: naive CD4+ T cells from blood. Receptor source: a woman aged 25 to 39 in good health. The CDR3 runs from the conserved cysteine through the conserved F or W. Each record gives: V gene, J gene, clone size, D gene, CDR3 protein, CDR3 DNA. The D gene is left open where the match is weak. Clone size, where shown, is once, few, many, or a class for clones that have expanded.

V gene: TRBV5-7
J gene: TRBJ1-5
clone size: few
D gene: .
CDR3 protein: CASNKTGNQPQHF
CDR3 DNA: TGTGCCAGCAACAAGACAGGCAATCAGCCCCAGCATTTT

V gene: TRBV30
J gene: TRBJ1-3
clone size: .
D gene: TRBD1
CDR3 protein: CAWSIGTVSGNTIYF
CDR3 DNA: TGTGCCTGGAGTATTGGGACAGTCTCTGGAAACACCATATATTTT

V gene: TRBV2
J gene: TRBJ2-7
clone size: few
D gene: TRBD2
CDR3 protein: CASRLSGGEQYF
CDR3 DNA: TGTGCCAGCAGACTTAGCGGGGGCGAGCAGTACTTC

V gene: TRBV28
J gene: TRBJ1-2
clone size: .
D gene: .
CDR3 protein: CASSLSAPGEGYTF
CDR3 DNA: TGTGCCAGCAGTTTAAGCGCCCCCGGAGAAGGCTACACCTTC

V gene: TRBV7-9
J gene: TRBJ2-7
clone size: few
D gene: TRBD1
CDR3 protein: CASSRRDRGQEQYF
CDR3 DNA: TGTGCCAGCAGCCGACGGGACAGGGGACAGGAGCAGTACTTC

V gene: TRBV14
J gene: TRBJ2-4
clone size: .
D gene: .
CDR3 protein: CASSRRSQSSIQYF
CDR3 DNA: TGTGCCAGCAGCCGCCGTAGCCAGTCTAGCATTCAGTACTTC

V gene: TRBV28
J gene: TRBJ2-7
clone size: .
D gene: TRBD1
CDR3 protein: CASTLGQESSYEQYF
CDR3 DNA: TGTGCCAGCACCCTGGGACAGGAGAGCTCCTACGAGCAGTACTTC

V gene: TRBV7-2
J gene: TRBJ1-1
clone size: .
D gene: .
CDR3 protein: CASSLAAMNTEAFF
CDR3 DNA: TGTGCCAGCAGCCTCGCGGCCATGAACACTGAAGCTTTCTTT

V gene: TRBV9
J gene: TRBJ2-5
clone size: few
D gene: .
CDR3 protein: CASSALPGGGRTETQYF
CDR3 DNA: TGTGCCAGCAGCGCCCTACCGGGGGGCGGGAGAACGGAGACCCAGTACTTC

V gene: TRBV28
J gene: TRBJ2-5
clone size: few
D gene: TRBD2
CDR3 protein: CASSPGTSGRYGQYF
CDR3 DNA: TGTGCCAGCAGTCCCGGGACTAGCGGGAGGTACGGTCAGTACTTC